The rows below give T cell receptor beta chains drawn from one sample of a study of blood T cell repertoires in COVID-19. Using immunoSEQ multiplex PCR, the repertoire was profiled, and TCRdb retains in-frame clones only, with some absent. The data contain some 150,000 clones, around nine tenths of them seen just once; the ten biggest clones take up 3.5% to 4.5%. Material: peripheral blood. These receptors were obtained from a man younger than 35 with active or convalescent COVID-19. Each CDR3 is given without its conserved first and last residue.

J gene | V gene | CDR3 protein
TRBJ1-4 | TRBV5-6 | ASSLDRQGDGTTNEKLF
TRBJ1-6 | TRBV27 | ASRRGQLNSPLH
TRBJ2-5 | TRBV19 | ASSIVPRQGTETQY
TRBJ1-6 | TRBV28 | ASKTGTAYNSPLH
TRBJ2-2 | TRBV5-8 | ASSPRGTSRPGELF
TRBJ1-1 | TRBV5-5 | ASSLQGATEAF
TRBJ1-1 | TRBV29-1 | SVGGQGDTEAF
TRBJ2-1 | TRBV24-1 | ATSGGGRTYSYNEQF
TRBJ2-2 | TRBV11-3 | ASSPGQGNTGELF
TRBJ1-1 | TRBV28 | ASVRGGNTEAF
TRBJ2-3 | TRBV19 | ASSALAGGDGTQY
TRBJ1-2 | TRBV10-1 | ASSDGSYGYT